Shown below are 26 T cell receptor beta chains from a single sample sequenced in a study of cytotoxic CD8 clonotypes in ibrutinib-treated CLL. Assay used: immunoSEQ multiplex PCR; TCRdb lists only in-frame clones, some missing. The sample records more than 200,000 clones, under 80% being singletons. The sample consisted of PBMCs, taken after 24 months of ibrutinib treatment. These receptors all come from a human donor with chronic lymphocytic leukemia.

This clone was detected once. The V and J genes are TRBV13 and TRBJ2-7, with D perhaps TRBD2 (5 bases). Germline loops: CDR1 PRHDT, CDR2 FYEKMQ (reference sequence). There are 13 residues in the CDR3. V was shortened by 5 bases and J by 6 bases, with 14 bases between the two germline ends. CDR3 residues: CASSPTRKSEQYF. The DNA for the CDR3 is TGTGCCAGCAGCCCAACTAGGAAATCCGAGCAGTACTTC.

This clone has a handful of counts. This chain links TRBV10-1 with TRBJ2-3, with 7 bases lining up with TRBD2. The CDR3 sequence is 15 residues long. The trim removed 3 bases at V and 3 bases at J, leaving 6 bases unmatched. Germline V CDR1 and CDR2: WNHNN, SYGVQD (reference sequence). CDR3 coding DNA: TGCGCCAGCAGTGATCCCGACGGGAGGACAGATACGCAGTATTTT. As protein: CASSDPDGRTDTQYF.

This clone came up once. The V and J genes are TRBV7-3 and TRBJ1-2; D is unclear. Germline CDR1 reads SGHTA; CDR2 reads FQGTGA. V dropped 3 bases and J dropped 10 bases, with 15 bases sitting between them. The CDR3 runs 13 residues. CDR3 in amino acids: CASSFLPRGPYTF. The CDR3 DNA reads as TGTGCCAGCAGCTTTCTCCCCCGCGGGCCCTACACCTTC.

J is TRBJ2-3 and V is TRBV27; maybe TRBD1 (5 bases). CDR1 MNHEY and CDR2 SMNVEV come from the germline V gene (reference sequence). V lost 3 bases and J lost 2, with 12 bases in between. This CDR3 comprises 15 residues. The CDR3 spells CASSFEGANTDTQYF. In DNA, the CDR3 is TGTGCCAGCAGTTTCGAAGGGGCCAACACAGATACGCAGTATTTT.

This clone came up a few times. The chain has TRBV7-8 and TRBJ2-1; 10 bases map to TRBD2. The CDR3 covers 15 residues. Trimming took 5 bases from V and 8 from J; bases not matched to a gene: 9. The V gene's germline CDR1 is SGHVS and CDR2 FQNEAQ. The CDR3 nucleotides read TGTGCCAGCAGCCCGGCTAGCGGGAGAACTGATGAGCAGTTCTTC. It translates to CASSPASGRTDEQFF.

The rearrangement links TRBV9 to TRBJ2-7; 7 bases fit TRBD1. After removal of 4 bases from V and 4 bases from J, the junction contained 14 bases not matched to a gene. Germline CDR1 reads SGDLS; CDR2 reads YYNGEE. CDR3 length: 16 residues. CDR3 amino acids: CASSPSGGVTLYEQYF. Written as DNA, the CDR3 is TGTGCCAGCAGCCCTTCAGGGGGTGTAACCCTATACGAGCAGTACTTC.

The chain is built from TRBV6-5 and TRBJ1-4; D unclear. The V gene lost 7 bases and the J gene lost 7 bases, with 13 bases spanning the gap. Germline V gene sequence: CDR1 MNHEY, CDR2 SVGAGI. The CDR3 is 13 amino acids. The CDR3 sequence is CASTPAPSEKLFF. The CDR3 bases are TGTGCCAGCACCCCCGCCCCAAGTGAAAAACTGTTTTTT.

This clone turned up a few times. J is TRBJ2-1 and V is TRBV7-3, with 10 bases matching TRBD1. Germline V gene data show CDR1 as SGHTA and CDR2 as FQGTGA. The CDR3 spans 15 residues. The junction had 5 bases not matched to a gene; V was cut back by 5 bases and J by 4 bases. The CDR3 region is CASSPTGQGYNEQFF. The DNA of the CDR3 is TGTGCCAGCAGCCCGACGGGACAGGGGTACAATGAGCAGTTCTTC.

The CDR3: CASSEGNPTLDTQYF. In nucleotides, the CDR3 is TGTGCCAGCAGCGAGGGAAACCCGACCCTTGATACGCAGTATTTT. V usage is TRBV9 and J usage is TRBJ2-3; D is unclear. Germline V gives CDR1 SGDLS, CDR2 YYNGEE. CDR3 length: 15 residues. V lost 3 bases and J 6 bases, leaving 17 bases between the germline ends.

The chain combines TRBV6-5 with TRBJ2-3; tentatively, D is TRBD1 (5 bases). Trimming stripped 4 bases from V and 2 bases from J, with 10 bases between. Germline V gene lookup returns CDR1 MNHEY and CDR2 SVGAGI. The CDR3 has 14 amino acids. CDR3 amino acids: CASSFAGYTDTQYF. For the CDR3, the DNA is TGTGCCAGCAGTTTTGCAGGGTACACAGATACGCAGTATTTT.

This chain joins TRBV30 and TRBJ2-5; unclear D gene. The CDR3 covers 14 residues. In germline, CDR1 is GTSNPN, CDR2 SVGIG (reference sequence). V was trimmed by 0 bases and J by 1 base, leaving 9 bases between them. The CDR3, as DNA: TGTGCCTGGAGTGTATTCGGTTTCCAAGAGACCCAGTACTTC. Its translation is CAWSVFGFQETQYF.

The chain uses TRBV29-1 and TRBJ2-1; 14 nucleotides agree with TRBD2. Germline CDR1 is SQVTM and CDR2 is ANQGSEA. The CDR3 runs to 18 residues. The junction had 16 bases not matched to a gene; V was cut back by 6 bases and J by 6 bases. The CDR3 nucleotides are TGCAGCGTAATACCGGGACTAGCGGGAGCAAGTATCAGCAATGAGCAGTTCTTC. Translated, it gives CSVIPGLAGASISNEQFF.

This clone was seen only once. The gene calls are TRBV5-4 and TRBJ1-2; no firm D call. CDR1 SGHNT and CDR2 YYREEE come from the germline V gene (reference sequence). Trimming took 4 bases from V and 1 from J, leaving 14 bases between them. The CDR3 spans 15 residues. CDR3 sequence reads: CASSRATKSNYGYTF. The CDR3 DNA reads TGTGCCAGCAGCCGCGCCACGAAAAGTAACTATGGCTACACCTTC. Full variable domain (missing parts from reference TRBV5-4 and TRBJ1-2): ETGVTQSPTHLIKTRGQQVTLRCSSQSGHNTVSWYQQALGQGPQFIFQYYREEENGRGNFPPRFSGLQFPNYSSELNVNALELDDSALYLCASSRATKSNYGYTFGSGTRLTVV.

For this clone: The sample has other DNA sequences that encode this CDR3 too. This chain uses TRBV20-1 with TRBJ2-5, with D perhaps TRBD2 (6 bases). Trimming left V 6 bases short and J 5 bases short, with 10 bases between. In germline, CDR1 is DFQATT, CDR2 SNEGSKA (reference sequence). This CDR3 contains 11 residues. In DNA, the CDR3 is TGCAGTGCGCGGGATGGGGAGACCCAGTACTTC. Translation: CSARDGETQYF.

A few counts support this clone. The chain links TRBV28 to TRBJ2-5, with TRBD1 identical over 8 bases. The germline CDR1 and CDR2 sequences are MDHEN and SYDVKM. The V segment lost 4 bases and the J segment 6 bases; nucleotides outside the gene matches: 13. The length of the CDR3 is 16 residues. The CDR3 DNA reads as TGTGCCAGCAGTTCGCCCGGACAGGGTTTAGGAAAGACCCAGTACTTC. As protein: CASSSPGQGLGKTQYF.

V gene TRBV27 combines with J gene TRBJ2-7, with 7 positions matching TRBD1. V lost 5 bases to trimming and J lost 3 bases; unmatched junction nucleotides: 10. This CDR3 is 15 amino acids long. Germline CDR1 reads MNHEY; CDR2 reads SMNVEV (reference sequence). The CDR3 DNA follows: TGTGCCAGCAGTCGCTCCGGGACAGAGCACTACGAGCAGTACTTC. Translation gives CASSRSGTEHYEQYF.

CDR3 bases: TGTGCCAGCAGCTTATACGGGAGCAATAACCAAGAGACCCAGTACTTC. The encoded protein is CASSLYGSNNQETQYF. This rearrangement joins TRBV7-2 to TRBJ2-5; weak D call: TRBD2 (6 bases). Per the germline V gene, CDR1 is SGHTA and CDR2 is FQGNSA. The CDR3 spans 16 residues. V was cut by 2 bases and J by 0 bases, with 13 bases left in between. The whole variable domain, filled in from reference TRBV7-2 and TRBJ2-5, reads GAGVSQSPSNKVTEKGKDVELRCDPISGHTALYWYRQSLGQGLEFLIYFQGNSAPDKSGLPSDRFSAERTGGSVSTLTIQRTQQEDSAVYLCASSLYGSNNQETQYFGPGTRLLVL.

V gene TRBV2 combines with J gene TRBJ2-5, with D possibly matching TRBD2 (6 bases). The CDR3 covers 15 residues. V lost 9 bases, J lost 0 bases, and 17 bases lay in between. Germline V gives CDR1 SNHLY, CDR2 FYNNEI. The CDR3 nucleotides read TGTGCCAGTGAGAAAGCGGGCGGAAACCAAGAGACCCAGTACTTC. This translates into CASEKAGGNQETQYF.

The rearrangement joins TRBV5-5 to TRBJ2-3; 15 bases are shared with TRBD2. J lost 5 bases, V lost 1 base, and 2 bases had no gene match. The CDR3 length is 16 residues. Germline V gives CDR1 SGHKS, CDR2 YYEKEE (reference sequence). In nucleotides, the CDR3 is TGTGCCAGCAGCTTGCTGGGACTAGCGGGAGGAGATACGCAGTATTTT. Translation: CASSLLGLAGGDTQYF. The full variable domain, its missing parts supplied by reference TRBV5-5 and TRBJ2-3, is DAGVTQSPTHLIKTRGQQVTLRCSPISGHKSVSWYQQVLGQGPQFIFQYYEKEERGRGNFPDRFSARQFPNYSSELNVNALLLGDSALYLCASSLLGLAGGDTQYFGPGTRLTVL.

This chain uses TRBV25-1 with TRBJ1-5; D is unclear. The CDR3 length is 15 residues. In germline, CDR1 is MGHDK, CDR2 SYGVNS. V gave up 5 bases and J gave up 5 bases, with 16 bases separating them. Written as DNA, the CDR3 is TGTGCCAGCAGTCCAACCGGGCGCGGCGATCAGCCCCAGCATTTT. Protein: CASSPTGRGDQPQHF.

V is TRBV10-3 and J is TRBJ2-1; TRBD2 matches at 7 bases. The V and J ends lost 5 bases and 0 bases, in that order; junction bases with no gene match: 4. CDR1 ENHRY and CDR2 SYGVKD come from the germline V gene. This CDR3 contains 15 residues. CDR3 nucleotide sequence: TGTGCCATCAGTCCAGCGGGATTCTCCTACAATGAGCAGTTCTTC. This gives the protein CAISPAGFSYNEQFF.

The genes are TRBV27 and TRBJ1-2; 10 bases match TRBD1. Germline V gene lookup returns CDR1 MNHEY and CDR2 SMNVEV (reference sequence). Trimming took 4 bases from V and 6 from J; bases not matched to a gene: 5. The CDR3 consists of 14 residues. As DNA, the CDR3 is TGTGCCAGCAGTTCTGGGACAGGGGTAAATGGCTACACCTTC. It specifies CASSSGTGVNGYTF.

A remark on this clone: The same CDR3 arises from other DNA sequences in this sample as well. The chain employs TRBV30 and TRBJ1-5; weak D call: TRBD1 (5 bases). This CDR3 is built from 12 residues. CDR1 and CDR2 from the germline V gene are GTSNPN and SVGIG (reference sequence). With 5 bases removed from V and 1 base from J, the gap between germline ends came to 6 bases. The CDR3 region is CAWSGSNQPQHF. CDR3 coding DNA: TGTGCCTGGTCAGGGAGCAATCAGCCCCAGCATTTT.

CDR3 DNA: TGTGCCAGTAGTATGGGACAGGGCTTGTCTGAAAAACTGTTTTTT. Protein product: CASSMGQGLSEKLFF. The chain carries TRBV19 and TRBJ1-4, with 9 nucleotides matching TRBD1. V gave up 3 bases and J gave up 7 bases; unmatched junction bases: 6. The length of the CDR3 is 15 residues. CDR1 and CDR2 (germline): LNHDA, SQIVND (reference sequence).

This chain joins TRBV5-1 and TRBJ2-5, with TRBD2 matching 11 bases. V dropped 4 bases and J dropped 5; count of bases not matched to a gene: 10. Germline V gene data show CDR1 as SGHRS and CDR2 as YFSETQ. There are 16 residues in the CDR3. CDR3: CASSVDSGRAGETQYF. The CDR3 DNA sequence: TGCGCCAGCAGCGTGGATAGCGGGAGGGCCGGGGAGACCCAGTACTTC. The complete variable domain, with remaining parts taken from reference TRBV5-1 and TRBJ2-5, reads KAGVTQTPRYLIKTRGQQVTLSCSPISGHRSVSWYQQTPGQGLQFLFEYFSETQRNKGNFPGRFSGRQFSNSRSEMNVSTLELGDSALYLCASSVDSGRAGETQYFGPGTRLLVL.

The J gene is TRBJ1-4, the V gene TRBV28; tentative D call: TRBD1 (5 bases). In germline, CDR1 is MDHEN, CDR2 SYDVKM. CDR3 length: 15 amino acids. Trimming removed 5 bases at V and 5 bases at J, with 15 bases between. CDR3 coding DNA: TGTGCCAGCAGTCATGGGGGGAGACTAAATGAAAAACTGTTTTTT. Translation: CASSHGGRLNEKLFF.